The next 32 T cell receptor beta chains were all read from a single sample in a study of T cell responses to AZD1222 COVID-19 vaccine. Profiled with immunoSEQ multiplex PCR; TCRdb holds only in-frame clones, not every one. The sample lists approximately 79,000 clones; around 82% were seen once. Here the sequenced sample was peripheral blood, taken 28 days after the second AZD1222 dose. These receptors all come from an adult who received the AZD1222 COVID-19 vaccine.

CDR3 in DNA: TGCAGCGTCCGGACAGGGAATTACGAGCAGTACTTC. This translates into CSVRTGNYEQYF. This rearrangement joins TRBV29-1 to TRBJ2-7, with TRBD1 matching 8 bases. J was trimmed by 4 bases and V by 6 bases; bases with no gene match: 5. Germline V gives CDR1 SQVTM, CDR2 ANQGSEA. The CDR3 covers 12 residues.

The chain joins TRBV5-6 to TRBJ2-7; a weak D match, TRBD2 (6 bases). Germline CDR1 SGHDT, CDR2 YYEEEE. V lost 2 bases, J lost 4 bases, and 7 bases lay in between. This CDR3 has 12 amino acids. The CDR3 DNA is TGTGCCAGCAGCTTAGGGACTTACGAGCAGTACTTC. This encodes CASSLGTYEQYF.

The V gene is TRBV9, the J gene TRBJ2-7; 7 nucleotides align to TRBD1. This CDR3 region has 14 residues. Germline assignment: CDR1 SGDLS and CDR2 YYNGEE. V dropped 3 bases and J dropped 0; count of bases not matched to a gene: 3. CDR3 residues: CASSGGQFSYEQYF. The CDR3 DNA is TGTGCCAGCAGCGGGGGACAGTTCTCCTACGAGCAGTACTTC.

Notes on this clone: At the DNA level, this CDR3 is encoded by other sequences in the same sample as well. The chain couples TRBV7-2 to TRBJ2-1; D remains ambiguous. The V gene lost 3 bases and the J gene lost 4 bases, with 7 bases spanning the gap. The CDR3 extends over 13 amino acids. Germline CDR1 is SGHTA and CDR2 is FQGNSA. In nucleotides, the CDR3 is TGTGCCAGCAGCTTGGGTCGGTACAATGAGCAGTTCTTC. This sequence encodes CASSLGRYNEQFF.

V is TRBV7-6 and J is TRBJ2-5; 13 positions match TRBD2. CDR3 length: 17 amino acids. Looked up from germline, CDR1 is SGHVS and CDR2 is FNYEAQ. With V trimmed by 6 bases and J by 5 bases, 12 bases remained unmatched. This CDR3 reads CASRAQGLAGEGETQYF. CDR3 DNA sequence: TGTGCCAGCAGAGCTCAAGGACTAGCGGGAGAGGGGGAGACCCAGTACTTC.

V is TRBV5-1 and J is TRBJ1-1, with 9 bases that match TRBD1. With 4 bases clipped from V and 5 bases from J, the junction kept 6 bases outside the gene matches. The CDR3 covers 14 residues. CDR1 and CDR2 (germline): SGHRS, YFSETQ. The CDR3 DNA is TGCGCCAGCAGCCTGGGACAGGGAGGAACTGAAGCTTTCTTT. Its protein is CASSLGQGGTEAFF.

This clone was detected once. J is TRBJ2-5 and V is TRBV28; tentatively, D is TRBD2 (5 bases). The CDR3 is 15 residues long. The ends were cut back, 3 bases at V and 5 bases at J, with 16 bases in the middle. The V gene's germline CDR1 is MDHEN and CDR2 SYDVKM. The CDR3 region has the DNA TGTGCCAGCAGTTTGAGGGCAGGTGGCTTGGAGACCCAGTACTTC. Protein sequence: CASSLRAGGLETQYF.

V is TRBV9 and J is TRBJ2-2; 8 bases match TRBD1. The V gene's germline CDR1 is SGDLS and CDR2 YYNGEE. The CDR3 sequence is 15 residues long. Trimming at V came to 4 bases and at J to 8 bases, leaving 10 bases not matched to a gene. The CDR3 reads CASSPRQGTGGELFF. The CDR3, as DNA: TGTGCCAGCAGCCCCCGACAGGGGACTGGGGGGGAGCTGTTTTTT.

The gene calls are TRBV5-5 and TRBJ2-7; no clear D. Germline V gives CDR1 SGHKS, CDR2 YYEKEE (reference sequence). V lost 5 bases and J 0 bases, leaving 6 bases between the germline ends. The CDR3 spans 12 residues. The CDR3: CASRQSSYEQYF. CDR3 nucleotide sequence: TGTGCCAGCAGGCAAAGCTCCTACGAGCAGTACTTC.

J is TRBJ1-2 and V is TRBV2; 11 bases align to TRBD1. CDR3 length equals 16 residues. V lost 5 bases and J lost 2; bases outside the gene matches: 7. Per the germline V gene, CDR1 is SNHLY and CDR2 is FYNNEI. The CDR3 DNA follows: TGTGCCAGCAGTCAAGGGTGGGACAGGGGGAACTATGGCTACACCTTC. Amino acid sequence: CASSQGWDRGNYGYTF.

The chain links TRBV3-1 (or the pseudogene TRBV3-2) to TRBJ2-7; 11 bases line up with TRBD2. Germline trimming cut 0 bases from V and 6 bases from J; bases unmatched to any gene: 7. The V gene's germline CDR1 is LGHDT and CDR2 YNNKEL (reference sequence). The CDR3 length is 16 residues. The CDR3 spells CASSQDTASGRFEQYF. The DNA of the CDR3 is TGTGCCAGCAGCCAAGATACGGCTAGCGGGAGGTTCGAGCAGTACTTC.

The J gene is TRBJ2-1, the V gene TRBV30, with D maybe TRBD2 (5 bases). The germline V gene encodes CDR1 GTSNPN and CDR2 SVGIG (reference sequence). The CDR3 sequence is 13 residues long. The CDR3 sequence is CVTEGGRVNEQFF. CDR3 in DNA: TGTGTCACCGAAGGCGGGCGGGTAAATGAGCAGTTCTTC.

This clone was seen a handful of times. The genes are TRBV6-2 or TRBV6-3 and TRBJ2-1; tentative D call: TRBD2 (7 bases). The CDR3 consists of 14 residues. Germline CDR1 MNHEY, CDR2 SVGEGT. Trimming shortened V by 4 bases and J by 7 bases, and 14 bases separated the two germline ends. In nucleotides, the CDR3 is TGTGCCAGCAGTTGGAGGACTAGGGGGAATGAGCAGTTCTTC. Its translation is CASSWRTRGNEQFF.

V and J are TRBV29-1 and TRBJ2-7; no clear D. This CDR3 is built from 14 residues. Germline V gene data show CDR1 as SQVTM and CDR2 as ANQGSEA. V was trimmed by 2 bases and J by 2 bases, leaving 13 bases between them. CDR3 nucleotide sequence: TGCAGCGTTGAATCCGCCAGCAACCCCTACGAGCAGTACTTC. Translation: CSVESASNPYEQYF.

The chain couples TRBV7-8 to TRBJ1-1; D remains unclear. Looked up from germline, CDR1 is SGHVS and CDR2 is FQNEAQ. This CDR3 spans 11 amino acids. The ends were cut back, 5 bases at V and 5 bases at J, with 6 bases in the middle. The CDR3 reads CASSPVTEAFF. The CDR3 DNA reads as TGTGCCAGCAGCCCGGTTACTGAAGCTTTCTTT.

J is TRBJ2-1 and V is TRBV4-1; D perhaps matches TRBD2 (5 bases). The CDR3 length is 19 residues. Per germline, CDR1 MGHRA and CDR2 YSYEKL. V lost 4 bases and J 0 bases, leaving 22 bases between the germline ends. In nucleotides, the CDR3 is TGCGCCAGCAGCCCAAATCCCACGAGCGGAAGTAGCTCCTACAATGAGCAGTTCTTC. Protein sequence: CASSPNPTSGSSSYNEQFF.

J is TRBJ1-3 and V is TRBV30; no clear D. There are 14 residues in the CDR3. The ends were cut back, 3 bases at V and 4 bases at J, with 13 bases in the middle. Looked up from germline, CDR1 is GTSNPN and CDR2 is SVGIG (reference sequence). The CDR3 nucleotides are TGTGCCTGGAGGGGAGAGAACAAAGGAAACACCATATATTTT. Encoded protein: CAWRGENKGNTIYF.

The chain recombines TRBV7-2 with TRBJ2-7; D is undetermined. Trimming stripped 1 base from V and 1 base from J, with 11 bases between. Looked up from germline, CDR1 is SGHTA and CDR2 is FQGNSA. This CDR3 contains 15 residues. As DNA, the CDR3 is TGTGCCAGCAGCTTAGAAATAGGCGTTTCCTACGAGCAGTACTTC. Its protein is CASSLEIGVSYEQYF.

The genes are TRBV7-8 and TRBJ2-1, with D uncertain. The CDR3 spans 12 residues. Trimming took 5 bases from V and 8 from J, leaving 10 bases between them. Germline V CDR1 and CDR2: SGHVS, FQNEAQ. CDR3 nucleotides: TGTGCCAGCAGCGTAGGGTGGGATGAGCAGTTCTTC. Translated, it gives CASSVGWDEQFF.

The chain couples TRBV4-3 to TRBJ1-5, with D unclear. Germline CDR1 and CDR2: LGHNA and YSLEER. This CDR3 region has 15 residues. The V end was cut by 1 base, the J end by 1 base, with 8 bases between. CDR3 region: CASSQVYLSNQPQHF. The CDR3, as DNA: TGCGCCAGCAGCCAAGTCTATCTCAGCAATCAGCCCCAGCATTTT.

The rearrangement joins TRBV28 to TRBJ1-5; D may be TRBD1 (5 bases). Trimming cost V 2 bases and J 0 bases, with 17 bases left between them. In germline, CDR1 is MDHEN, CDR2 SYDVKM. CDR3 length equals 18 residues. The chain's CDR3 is CASSLDRLTEYSNQPQHF. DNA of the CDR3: TGTGCCAGCAGTTTAGACAGACTGACCGAGTATAGCAATCAGCCCCAGCATTTT.

The CDR3 is CASLDTMITYEQYF. The DNA of the CDR3 is TGTGCCAGCTTGGATACCATGATAACCTACGAGCAGTACTTC. The chain has TRBV6-6 and TRBJ2-7; no definite D call. Between the trimmed V and J ends, which lost 8 bases and 2 bases, there was a span of 16 bases. Germline CDR1 and CDR2: MNHNY and SVGAGI (reference sequence). This CDR3 region has 14 residues.

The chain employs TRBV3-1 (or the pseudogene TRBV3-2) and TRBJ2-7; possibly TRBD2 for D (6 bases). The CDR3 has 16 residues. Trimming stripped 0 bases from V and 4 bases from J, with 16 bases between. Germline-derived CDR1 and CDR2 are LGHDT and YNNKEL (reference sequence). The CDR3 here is CASSQDTGESLYEQYF. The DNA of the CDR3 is TGTGCCAGCAGCCAAGATACGGGGGAGTCATTATACGAGCAGTACTTC.

CDR3 in amino acids: CASSARPLGGEAFF. As DNA, the CDR3 is TGTGCCAGCAGCGCCCGCCCTTTAGGGGGTGAAGCTTTCTTT. The chain employs TRBV7-2 and TRBJ1-1, with D possibly matching TRBD1 (6 bases). The CDR3 covers 14 residues. V gave up 5 bases and J gave up 7 bases, with 17 bases separating them. The germline CDR1 and CDR2 sequences are SGHTA and FQGNSA.

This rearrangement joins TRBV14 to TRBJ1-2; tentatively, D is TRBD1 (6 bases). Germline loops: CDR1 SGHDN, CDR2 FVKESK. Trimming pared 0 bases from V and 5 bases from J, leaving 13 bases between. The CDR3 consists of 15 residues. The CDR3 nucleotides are TGTGCCAGCAGCCAAGAAGTTGCACAGGGTTATGGCTACACCTTC. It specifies CASSQEVAQGYGYTF. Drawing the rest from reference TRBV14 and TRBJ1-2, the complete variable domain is EAGVTQFPSHSVIEKGQTVTLRCDPISGHDNLYWYRRVMGKEIKFLLHFVKESKQDESGMPNNRFLAERTGGTYSTLKVQPAELEDSGVYFCASSQEVAQGYGYTFGSGTRLTVV.

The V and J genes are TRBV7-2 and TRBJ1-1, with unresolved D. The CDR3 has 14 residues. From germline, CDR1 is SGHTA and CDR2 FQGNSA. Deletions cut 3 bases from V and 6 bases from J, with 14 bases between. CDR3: CASSFQVRTSEAFF. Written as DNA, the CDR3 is TGTGCCAGCAGCTTCCAGGTTCGTACCTCTGAAGCTTTCTTT.

As DNA, the CDR3 is TGTGCCAGCAGTCGCGGGACAGCAGTCTCCTACGAGCAGTACTTC. This translates into CASSRGTAVSYEQYF. The chain links TRBV6-2 or TRBV6-3 to TRBJ2-7, with TRBD1 as a possible D gene (7 bases). This CDR3 has 15 amino acids. CDR1 and CDR2 from the germline V gene are MNHEY and SVGEGT. The V end lost 5 bases, the J end lost 0 bases, and 14 bases lay between the germline ends.

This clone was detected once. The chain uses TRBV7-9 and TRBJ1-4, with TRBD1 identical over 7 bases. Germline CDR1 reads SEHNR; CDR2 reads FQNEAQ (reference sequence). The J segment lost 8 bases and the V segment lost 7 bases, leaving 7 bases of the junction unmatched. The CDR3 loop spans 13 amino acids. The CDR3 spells CASTEGAREKLFF. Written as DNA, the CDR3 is TGTGCCAGCACCGAGGGGGCTCGGGAAAAACTGTTTTTT.

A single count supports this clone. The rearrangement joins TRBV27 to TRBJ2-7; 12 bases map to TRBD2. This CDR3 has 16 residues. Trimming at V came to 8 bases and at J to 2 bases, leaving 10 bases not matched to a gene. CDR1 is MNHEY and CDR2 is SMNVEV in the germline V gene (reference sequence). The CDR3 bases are TGTGCCAGCGGGCTACTAACTAGCGGGGGGACCTACGAGCAGTACTTC. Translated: CASGLLTSGGTYEQYF.

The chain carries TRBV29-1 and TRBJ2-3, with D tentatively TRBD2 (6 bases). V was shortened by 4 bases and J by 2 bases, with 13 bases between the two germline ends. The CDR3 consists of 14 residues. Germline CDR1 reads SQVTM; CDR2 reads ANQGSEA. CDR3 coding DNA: TGCAGCGTTGCCCCCACGGGGGACACAGATACGCAGTATTTT. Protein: CSVAPTGDTDTQYF.

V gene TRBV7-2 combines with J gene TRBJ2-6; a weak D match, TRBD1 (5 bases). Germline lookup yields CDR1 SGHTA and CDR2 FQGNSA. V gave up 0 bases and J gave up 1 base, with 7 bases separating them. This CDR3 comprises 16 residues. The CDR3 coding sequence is TGTGCCAGCAGCTTAGCATCAGGGTCTGGGGCCAACGTCCTGACTTTC. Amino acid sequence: CASSLASGSGANVLTF.

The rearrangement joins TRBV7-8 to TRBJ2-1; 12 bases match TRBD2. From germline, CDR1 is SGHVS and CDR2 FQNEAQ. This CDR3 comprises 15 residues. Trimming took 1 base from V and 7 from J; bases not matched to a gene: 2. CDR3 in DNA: TGTGCCAGCAGCTTAGGACTAGCGGGAGTTAATGAGCAGTTCTTC. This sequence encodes CASSLGLAGVNEQFF.